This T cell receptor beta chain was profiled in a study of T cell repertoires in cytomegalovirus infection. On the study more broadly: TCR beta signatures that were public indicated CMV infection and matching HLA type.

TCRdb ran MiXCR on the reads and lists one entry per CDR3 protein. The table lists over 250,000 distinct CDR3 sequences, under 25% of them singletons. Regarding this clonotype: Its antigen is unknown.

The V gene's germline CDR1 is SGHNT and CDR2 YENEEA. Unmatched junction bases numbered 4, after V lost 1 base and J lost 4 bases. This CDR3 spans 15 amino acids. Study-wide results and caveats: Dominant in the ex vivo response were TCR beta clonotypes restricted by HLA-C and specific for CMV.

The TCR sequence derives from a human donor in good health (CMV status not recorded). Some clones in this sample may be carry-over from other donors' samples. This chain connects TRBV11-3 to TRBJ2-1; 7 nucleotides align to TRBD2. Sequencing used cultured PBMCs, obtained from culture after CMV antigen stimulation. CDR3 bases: TGTGCCAGCAGCTTAGTGGGAGGGTTTTACAATGAGCAGTTCTTC. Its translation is CASSLVGGFYNEQFF.